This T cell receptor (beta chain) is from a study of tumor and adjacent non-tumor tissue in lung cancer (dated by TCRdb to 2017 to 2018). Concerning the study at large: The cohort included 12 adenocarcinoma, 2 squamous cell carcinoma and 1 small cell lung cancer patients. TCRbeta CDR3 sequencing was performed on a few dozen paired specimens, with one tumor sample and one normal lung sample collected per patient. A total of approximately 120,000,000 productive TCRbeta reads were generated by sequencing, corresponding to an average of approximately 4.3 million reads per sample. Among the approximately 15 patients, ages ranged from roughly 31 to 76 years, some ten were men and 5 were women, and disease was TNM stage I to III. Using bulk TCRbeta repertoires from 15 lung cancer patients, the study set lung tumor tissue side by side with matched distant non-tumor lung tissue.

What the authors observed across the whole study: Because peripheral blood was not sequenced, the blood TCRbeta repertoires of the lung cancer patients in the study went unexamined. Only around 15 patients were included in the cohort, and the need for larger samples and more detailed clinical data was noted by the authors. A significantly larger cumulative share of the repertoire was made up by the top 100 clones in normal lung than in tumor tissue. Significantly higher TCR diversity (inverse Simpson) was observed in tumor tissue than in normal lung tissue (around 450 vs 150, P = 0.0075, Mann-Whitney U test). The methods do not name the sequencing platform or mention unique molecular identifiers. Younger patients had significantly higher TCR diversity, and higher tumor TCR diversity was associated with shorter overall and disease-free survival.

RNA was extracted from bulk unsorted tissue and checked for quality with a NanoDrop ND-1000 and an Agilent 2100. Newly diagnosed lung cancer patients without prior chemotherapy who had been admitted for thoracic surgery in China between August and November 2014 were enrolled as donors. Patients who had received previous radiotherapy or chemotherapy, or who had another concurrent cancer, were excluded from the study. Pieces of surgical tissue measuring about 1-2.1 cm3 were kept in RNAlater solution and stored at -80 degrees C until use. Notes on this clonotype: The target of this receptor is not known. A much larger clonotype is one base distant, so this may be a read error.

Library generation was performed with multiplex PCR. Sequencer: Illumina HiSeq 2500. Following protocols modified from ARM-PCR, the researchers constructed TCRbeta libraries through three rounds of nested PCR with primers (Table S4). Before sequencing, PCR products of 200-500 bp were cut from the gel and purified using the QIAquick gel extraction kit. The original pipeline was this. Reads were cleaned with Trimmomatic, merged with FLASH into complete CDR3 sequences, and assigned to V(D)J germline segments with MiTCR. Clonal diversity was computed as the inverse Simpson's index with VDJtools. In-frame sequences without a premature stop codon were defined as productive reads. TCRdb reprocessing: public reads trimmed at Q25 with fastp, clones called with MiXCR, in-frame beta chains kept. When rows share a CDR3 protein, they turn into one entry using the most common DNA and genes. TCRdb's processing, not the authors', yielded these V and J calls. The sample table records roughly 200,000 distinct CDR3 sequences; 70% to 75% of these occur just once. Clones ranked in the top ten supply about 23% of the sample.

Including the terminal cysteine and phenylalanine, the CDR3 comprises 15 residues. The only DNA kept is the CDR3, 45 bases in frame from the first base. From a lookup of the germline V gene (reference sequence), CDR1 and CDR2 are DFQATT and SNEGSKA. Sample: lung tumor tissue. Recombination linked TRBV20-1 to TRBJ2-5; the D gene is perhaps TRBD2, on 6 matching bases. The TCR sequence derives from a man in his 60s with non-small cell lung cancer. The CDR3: CSARYWEAVQEIQYF. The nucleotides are TGCAGTGCTAGATACTGGGAGGCAGTCCAAGAGATCCAGTACTTC.